The present T cell receptor (beta chain) was sequenced within a study of T-cell reconstitution after alpha-beta-depleted transplantation in children. Germline V lookup: CDR1 SGHRS, CDR2 YFSETQ. V trimming: 2 bases; J trimming: 1 base; junction bases outside the gene matches: 11. This CDR3 region has 18 residues. A TCRbeta library incorporating unique molecular identifiers was prepared. TCRdb passed the PCR reads through MiXCR, listing each CDR3 protein once. Among approximately 100,000 distinct CDR3 sequences listed, 12% were seen once. The rearrangement links TRBV5-1 to TRBJ2-3; 9 bases map to TRBD2. The sequenced sample was PBMCs from the stem cell graft donor, obtained from the stem cell graft. The clonotype originates from a human donor who donated a stem cell graft to a child with inherited bone marrow failure. The DNA of the CDR3 is TGCGCCAGCAGCTTTGAGCGGGAGGAGGACCTTCGCACAGATACGCAGTATTTT. Translated, it gives CASSFEREEDLRTDTQYF.